This TCR beta chain was observed in a study of cytomegalovirus exposure and HLA in healthy donors. General study findings and limits: Later findings reportedly placed an Asian-associated ancestry cluster below the roughly 700-donor mean for N-insertions. Later work associated fewer than 20,000 TCR beta sequences with HLA alleles at 0.05 false discovery rate.

The CDR3 has 16 residues. Germline CDR1 and CDR2: LNHNV and YYDKDF (reference sequence). V gave up 4 bases and J gave up 2 bases; unmatched junction bases: 6. As to this clone: The antigen remains unidentified.

PCR amplification relied on 60 Vbeta primers (plus 13 Jbeta primers). Libraries were prepared by immunoSEQ multiplex PCR; TCRdb keeps only in-frame clonotypes and omits some of them. The data contain around 130,000 clones, over 80% of them singletons. The sequenced sample was PBMCs. The sequence derives from a boy aged 10-17 years in good health and CMV-seronegative. The chain combines TRBV15 with TRBJ2-7; 12 nucleotides match TRBD2. The CDR3 coding sequence is TGTGCCACCAGCAATTGGACTAGCGGGGTGGCCTACGAGCAGTACTTC. Translation gives CATSNWTSGVAYEQYF.